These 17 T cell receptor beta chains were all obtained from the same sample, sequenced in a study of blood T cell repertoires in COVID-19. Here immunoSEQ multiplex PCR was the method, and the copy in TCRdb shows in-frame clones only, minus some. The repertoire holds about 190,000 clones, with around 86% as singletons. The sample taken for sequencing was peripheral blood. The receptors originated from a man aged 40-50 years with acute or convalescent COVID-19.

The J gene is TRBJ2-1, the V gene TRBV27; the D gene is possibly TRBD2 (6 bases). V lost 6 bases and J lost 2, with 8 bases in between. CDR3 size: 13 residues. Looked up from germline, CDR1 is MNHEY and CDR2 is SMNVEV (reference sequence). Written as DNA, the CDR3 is TGTGCCAGCAGGACGGGGGCCTACAATGAGCAGTTCTTC. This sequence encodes CASRTGAYNEQFF.

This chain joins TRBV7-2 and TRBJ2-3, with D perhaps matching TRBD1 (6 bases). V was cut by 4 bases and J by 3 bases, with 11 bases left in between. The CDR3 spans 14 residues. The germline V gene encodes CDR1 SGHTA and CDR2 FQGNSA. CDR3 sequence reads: CASSYGGRTDTQYF. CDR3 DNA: TGTGCCAGCAGCTATGGGGGCCGGACAGATACGCAGTATTTT.

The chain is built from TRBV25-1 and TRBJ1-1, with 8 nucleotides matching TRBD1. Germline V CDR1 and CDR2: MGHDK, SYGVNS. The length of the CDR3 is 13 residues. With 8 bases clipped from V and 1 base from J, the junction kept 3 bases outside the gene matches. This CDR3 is CASGTGGNTEAFF. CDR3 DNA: TGTGCCAGCGGTACAGGGGGGAACACTGAAGCTTTCTTT.

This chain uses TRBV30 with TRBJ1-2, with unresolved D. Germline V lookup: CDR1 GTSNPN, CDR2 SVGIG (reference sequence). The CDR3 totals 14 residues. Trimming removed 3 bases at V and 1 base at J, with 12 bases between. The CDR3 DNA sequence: TGTGCCTGGAGCCGAACGGGGAGTAACTATGGCTACACCTTC. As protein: CAWSRTGSNYGYTF.

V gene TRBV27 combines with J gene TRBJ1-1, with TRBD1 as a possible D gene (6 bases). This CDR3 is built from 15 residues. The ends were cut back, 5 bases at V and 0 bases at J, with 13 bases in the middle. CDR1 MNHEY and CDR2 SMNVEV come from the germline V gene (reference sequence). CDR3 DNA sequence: TGTGCCAGCAGTCCGGGACACCGGCTGAACACTGAAGCTTTCTTT. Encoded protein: CASSPGHRLNTEAFF.

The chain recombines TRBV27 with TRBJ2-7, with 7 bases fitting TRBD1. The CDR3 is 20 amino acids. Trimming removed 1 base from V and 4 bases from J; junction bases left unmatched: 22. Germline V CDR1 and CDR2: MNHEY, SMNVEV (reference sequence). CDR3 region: CASSLYPPRQGPLGSYEQYF. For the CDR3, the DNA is TGTGCCAGCAGTTTATACCCCCCGAGACAGGGCCCTCTCGGGTCTTACGAGCAGTACTTC.

The CDR3 loop reads CASSYSRAPYGYTF. CDR3 nucleotide sequence: TGTGCCAGCAGTTACTCGAGAGCGCCTTATGGCTACACCTTC. The chain combines TRBV6-2 or TRBV6-3 with TRBJ1-2, with D uncertain. This CDR3 has 14 residues. V lost 0 bases and J 5 bases, leaving 10 bases between the germline ends. Looked up from germline, CDR1 is MNHEY and CDR2 is SVGEGT.

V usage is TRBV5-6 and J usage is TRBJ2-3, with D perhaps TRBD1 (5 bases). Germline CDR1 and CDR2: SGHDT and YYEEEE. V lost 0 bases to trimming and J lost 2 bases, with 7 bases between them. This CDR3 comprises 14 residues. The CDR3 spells CASSLGQSTDTQYF. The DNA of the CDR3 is TGTGCCAGCAGCTTGGGACAGTCCACAGATACGCAGTATTTT.

The CDR3 nucleotides are TGCGCCAGCAGCCAAGATCCAATGCTCCCGGAGCGGGAGCAGTACTTC. This codes for CASSQDPMLPEREQYF. V is TRBV4-1 and J is TRBJ2-7; tentatively, D is TRBD2 (5 bases). This CDR3 comprises 16 residues. Germline loops: CDR1 MGHRA, CDR2 YSYEKL. The V and J ends lost 0 bases and 7 bases respectively, with 19 bases between them.

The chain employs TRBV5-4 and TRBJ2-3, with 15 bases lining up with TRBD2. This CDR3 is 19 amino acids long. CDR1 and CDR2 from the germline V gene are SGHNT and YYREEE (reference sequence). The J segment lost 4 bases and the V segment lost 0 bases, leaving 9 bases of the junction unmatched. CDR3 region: CASSLARTSGGALSDTQYF. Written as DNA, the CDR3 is TGTGCCAGCAGCTTGGCCCGGACTAGCGGGGGGGCCCTTTCAGATACGCAGTATTTT.

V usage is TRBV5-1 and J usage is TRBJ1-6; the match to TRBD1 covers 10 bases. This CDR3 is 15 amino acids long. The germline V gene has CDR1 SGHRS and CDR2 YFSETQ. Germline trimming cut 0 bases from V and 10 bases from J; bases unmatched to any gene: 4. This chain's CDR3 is CASSLGGQGWSPLHF. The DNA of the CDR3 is TGCGCCAGCAGCTTGGGGGGACAGGGGTGGTCACCCCTCCACTTT.

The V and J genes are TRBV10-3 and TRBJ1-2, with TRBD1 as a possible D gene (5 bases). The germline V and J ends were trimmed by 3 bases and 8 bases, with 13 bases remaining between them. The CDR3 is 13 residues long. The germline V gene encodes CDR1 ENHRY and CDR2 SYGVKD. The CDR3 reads CAISDRELNGYTF. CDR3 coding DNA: TGTGCCATCAGTGACAGGGAATTAAACGGCTACACCTTC.

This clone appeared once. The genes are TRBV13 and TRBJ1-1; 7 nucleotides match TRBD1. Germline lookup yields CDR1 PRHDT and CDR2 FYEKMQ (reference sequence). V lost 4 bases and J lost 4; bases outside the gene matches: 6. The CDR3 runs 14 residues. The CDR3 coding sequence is TGTGCCAGCAGCTCCCGGACAGGACTCACTGAAGCTTTCTTT. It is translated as CASSSRTGLTEAFF.

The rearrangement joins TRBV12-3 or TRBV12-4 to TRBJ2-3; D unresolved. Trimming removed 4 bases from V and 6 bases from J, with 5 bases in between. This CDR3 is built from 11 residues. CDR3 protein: CASSWLDTQYF. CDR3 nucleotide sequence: TGTGCCAGCAGTTGGCTGGATACGCAGTATTTT.

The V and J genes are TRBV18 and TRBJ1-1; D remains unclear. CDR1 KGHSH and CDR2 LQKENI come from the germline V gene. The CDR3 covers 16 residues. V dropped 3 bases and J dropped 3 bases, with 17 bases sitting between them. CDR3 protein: CASSPPGNPSDTEAFF. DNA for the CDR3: TGTGCCAGCTCACCCCCGGGGAACCCTAGTGACACTGAAGCTTTCTTT.

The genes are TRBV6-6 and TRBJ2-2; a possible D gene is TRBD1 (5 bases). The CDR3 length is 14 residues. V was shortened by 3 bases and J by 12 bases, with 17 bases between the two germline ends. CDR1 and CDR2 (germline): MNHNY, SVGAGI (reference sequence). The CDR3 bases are TGTGCCAGCAGTTATTCAGGAACTGCAGGGCAGCTGTTTTTT. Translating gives CASSYSGTAGQLFF.

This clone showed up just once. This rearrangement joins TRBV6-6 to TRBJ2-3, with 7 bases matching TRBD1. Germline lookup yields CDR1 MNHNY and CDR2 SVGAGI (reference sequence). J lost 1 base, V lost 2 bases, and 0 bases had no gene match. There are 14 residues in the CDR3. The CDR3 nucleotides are TGTGCCAGCAGTTACGGGACAGGCACAGATACGCAGTATTTT. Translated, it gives CASSYGTGTDTQYF.